There are a few counts of the clone carrying this T cell receptor (beta chain). Its matching antigen is unknown. The ends were cut back, 1 base at V and 0 bases at J, with 6 bases in the middle. The CDR3 has 15 amino acids. Germline-derived CDR1 and CDR2 are SGHVS and FNYEAQ. The TCR library protocol attached unique molecular identifiers to the individual cDNA molecules. In TCRdb, the 5' RACE reads were re-called with MiXCR into one record per CDR3 protein. This table has some 57,000 distinct CDR3 sequences, 7.5% to 9.5% appearing once. This entry comes from a study of early T cells in non-severe SARS-CoV-2 infection. About the study: It was bulk RNA from unsorted whole blood that was sequenced, and the chains were unpaired. The study's findings and limits: Anti-spike CD8 responses were favored by VDJdb matching, which missed private and CD4 specificities.

The sample was whole blood. This sequence joins TRBV7-6 and TRBJ2-2; D uncertain. This sequence was found in an adult who was a healthcare worker with PCR-confirmed SARS-CoV-2 infection or an uninfected control (not recorded which). The CDR3 here is CASSLGTSNTGELFF. CDR3 DNA: TGTGCCAGCAGCTTAGGAACTTCGAACACCGGGGAGCTGTTTTTT.